This entry features one T cell receptor beta chain sequence. What this receptor recognizes is not known. No much larger clonotype is one base removed from it; base qualities were not supplied. These data belong to a study of blood T cell repertoires in COVID-19 (TCRdb year 2020). Background on the whole study: Collaborator samples came from the United States, Italy and Spain and covered acute and convalescent phases of COVID-19. A freely available public database, intended as a resource for researchers studying the immune response to SARS-CoV-2, is where the repertoires were released. Where HLA class I and class II types were available, the types were taken from metadata supplied by the sample provider, not from assay-based typing. Subjects who had been exposed to COVID-19, were actively infected with it, or had recovered from it provided the deeply sampled blood TCRbeta repertoires that made up the dataset. Samples came from the ongoing ImmuneRACE study (first 160 participants) plus 1,254 subjects from 6 global collaborators. The material from the prospective study consisted of cDNA or gDNA derived from T cells, B-cell-depleted T cells, or PBMCs. Nearly every sample came with metadata listing a de-identified subject ID, COVID-19 status, age in years and sex. The investigation overall reported the following: How much clinical and demographic metadata was included differed by source and by participant, and the metadata was provided uncurated.

Cut back by 4 bases and 0 bases, the V and J ends lie 10 bases apart. In the germline V gene, CDR1 corresponds to LGHNA and CDR2 to YNFKEQ. From the cysteine through the phenylalanine, the CDR3 covers 14 amino acids. The only DNA kept is the CDR3, 42 bases in frame from the first base. TCRbeta CDR3 regions were amplified from genomic DNA by means of the immunoSEQ Assay, a bias-controlled multiplex PCR. The original pipeline was this. Within the assay, amplification of reference gene primers was used to estimate how many nucleated cells each sample contained. Sequence reads were collapsed and filtered to measure the absolute abundance of every unique TCRbeta CDR3 rearrangement. For each sample, productive Simpson clonality was calculated by taking the square root of Simpson's diversity index across productive rearrangements. TCRdb holds this immuneACCESS table with in-frame rearrangements only. Some clones are missing; in checked studies, unresolved V genes explain under half, and the rest has no known cause. The V and J calls and clone size come from that table; D and trimming were worked out from the DNA. The sample contains some 240,000 clones, about nine tenths of them found a single time. Around 6.9% of the sample belongs to the ten largest clones.

Samples from volunteer blood donors who had recovered from COVID-19 were contributed by a second Seattle source. Collaborating institutions collected whole blood in K2EDTA tubes following their own protocols. For TCRbeta analysis, collaborators shipped samples as frozen whole blood, isolated PBMCs, or DNA extracted from either of those sample types. Rearrangement joined TRBV4-2 to TRBJ2-7; TRBD2 is a weak D gene call, 5 bases matching. Sequencing input: peripheral blood. The clonotype comes from a man aged 60 to 69 who had recovered from COVID-19. The CDR3: CASSPAGLSYEQYF. The sequence in DNA is TGTGCCAGCAGCCCCGCGGGTCTCTCCTACGAGCAGTACTTC.